The 13 T cell receptor beta chains reported below all come from one sample, sequenced in a study of cytomegalovirus exposure and HLA in healthy donors. A multiplex PCR was run with 60 Vbeta primers and 13 Jbeta primers. Clones were read by immunoSEQ multiplex PCR, and TCRdb kept only the in-frame ones, dropping some. The table shows roughly 180,000 clones, with 70% to 80% occurring only once. Sequencing used PBMCs. Receptor source: a male donor in good health and CMV-seronegative.

V and J are TRBV6-6 and TRBJ1-5, with D unclear. Germline CDR1 is MNHNY and CDR2 is SVGAGI (reference sequence). V shed 7 bases and J shed 2 bases, with 12 bases lying between them. The CDR3 totals 14 residues. The CDR3 sequence is CASTGVSGNQPQHF. The CDR3 coding sequence is TGTGCCAGCACGGGAGTGAGTGGCAATCAGCCCCAGCATTTT.

CDR3 coding DNA: TGTGCCAGCAGTTTAGGGCACCTGGGCGCAGAGCTGGGCTATGGCTACACCTTC. It codes for CASSLGHLGAELGYGYTF. This chain joins TRBV28 and TRBJ1-2; D is unclear. The CDR3 is 18 amino acids. Per the germline V gene, CDR1 is MDHEN and CDR2 is SYDVKM. The V and J ends lost 2 bases and 4 bases respectively, with 23 bases between them.

This chain joins TRBV21-1 and TRBJ2-7; TRBD2 is taken as the D call from the table, unchecked against the DNA. TRBV21-1 is a listed pseudogene. The CDR3 is made up of 13 amino acids. CDR3 protein: CASSKGELYEQYF. CDR3 nucleotide sequence: TGTGCCAGCAGCAAAGGGGAGCTGTACGAGCAGTACTTC.

The chain has TRBV30 and TRBJ1-5, with a tentative D call TRBD1 (5 bases). The V end was cut by 0 bases, the J end by 2 bases, with 17 bases between. The CDR3 is 17 amino acids. Germline V gives CDR1 GTSNPN, CDR2 SVGIG (reference sequence). CDR3 sequence reads: CAWSVKVGAVGNQPQHF. CDR3 bases: TGTGCCTGGAGTGTAAAAGTAGGGGCCGTCGGCAATCAGCCCCAGCATTTT. Based on the CDR3 plus reference TRBV30 and TRBJ1-5, the full variable domain is SQTIHQWPATLVQPVGSPLSLECTVEGTSNPNLYWYRQAAGRGLQLLFYSVGIGQISSEVPQNLSASRPQDRQFILSSKKLLLSDSGFYLCAWSVKVGAVGNQPQHFGDGTRLSIL.

V usage is TRBV6-5 and J usage is TRBJ1-4, with D maybe TRBD1 (5 bases). Looked up from germline, CDR1 is MNHEY and CDR2 is SVGAGI. V was trimmed by 2 bases and J by 8 bases, leaving 12 bases between them. The CDR3 spans 14 residues. Here the CDR3 DNA reads TGTGCCAGCAGTTACGTGGACAACGGCGAAAAACTGTTTTTT. Its translation: CASSYVDNGEKLFF.

The chain carries TRBV12-5 and TRBJ2-3, with D maybe TRBD1 (6 bases). V lost 6 bases to trimming and J lost 7 bases, with 20 bases between them. The CDR3 extends over 15 amino acids. Per the germline V gene, CDR1 is LGHNT and CDR2 is FRNRAP. Here the CDR3 reads CASGLRAQGRNTQYF. Here the CDR3 DNA reads TGTGCTAGTGGCCTTAGAGCACAGGGTCGTAATACGCAGTATTTT.

The chain employs TRBV29-1 and TRBJ2-3; 8 bases are shared with TRBD2. From germline, CDR1 is SQVTM and CDR2 ANQGSEA. CDR3 size: 16 residues. Trimming at V came to 4 bases and at J to 5 bases, leaving 14 bases not matched to a gene. CDR3: CSVAGYAGGTGDTQYF. As DNA, the CDR3 is TGCAGCGTTGCAGGCTACGCGGGAGGTACCGGAGATACGCAGTATTTT.

This chain links TRBV7-8 with TRBJ2-7; the D gene is possibly TRBD2 (6 bases). This CDR3 has 14 residues. CDR1 and CDR2 from the germline V gene are SGHVS and FQNEAQ. The V end was cut by 1 base, the J end by 0 bases, with 7 bases between. CDR3 sequence: CASSLVGSSYEQYF. In DNA, the CDR3 is TGTGCCAGCAGCTTAGTCGGGAGCTCCTACGAGCAGTACTTC. The full variable domain, with the rest looked up from reference TRBV7-8 and TRBJ2-7, is GAGVSQSPRYKVAKRGQDVALRCDPISGHVSLFWYQQALGQGPEFLTYFQNEAQLDKSGLPSDRFFAERPEGSVSTLKIQRTQQEDSAVYLCASSLVGSSYEQYFGPGTRLTVT.

V usage is TRBV9 and J usage is TRBJ2-7; tentative D call: TRBD2 (5 bases). With 4 bases removed from V and 7 bases from J, the gap between germline ends came to 12 bases. Germline V lookup: CDR1 SGDLS, CDR2 YYNGEE. The CDR3 is made up of 12 amino acids. The CDR3 bases are TGTGCCAGCAGCAGGAAAGGCGGGGAGCAGTACTTC. Its protein is CASSRKGGEQYF.

As regards this clone: This CDR3 is also generated by other DNA sequences in the sample. J is TRBJ1-3 and V is TRBV30; unclear D gene. Trimming removed 5 bases at V and 7 bases at J, with 6 bases between. The germline CDR1 and CDR2 sequences are GTSNPN and SVGIG (reference sequence). The CDR3 loop spans 10 amino acids. CDR3 amino acids: CAWGGNTIYF. The DNA for the CDR3 is TGTGCCTGGGGCGGGAACACCATATATTTT.

The count of this clone is one. The chain combines TRBV6-1 with TRBJ2-3; D might be TRBD2 (5 bases). CDR1 and CDR2 from the germline V gene are MNHNS and SASEGT. The CDR3 loop spans 13 amino acids. V lost 7 bases, J lost 2 bases, and 10 bases lay in between. The CDR3 bases are TGTGCCAGCATGGGAGATTACACAGATACGCAGTATTTT. This sequence encodes CASMGDYTDTQYF.

V usage is TRBV9 and J usage is TRBJ1-2; D might be TRBD1 (6 bases). Germline V gives CDR1 SGDLS, CDR2 YYNGEE. The CDR3 runs 14 residues. Trimming removed 2 bases at V and 0 bases at J, with 8 bases between. The CDR3 DNA follows: TGTGCCAGCAGCGTTGGACAGTCTAACTATGGCTACACCTTC. Its protein is CASSVGQSNYGYTF.

The chain combines TRBV28 with TRBJ2-1, with 11 bases that match TRBD2. The V gene's germline CDR1 is MDHEN and CDR2 SYDVKM. With V trimmed by 6 bases and J by 5 bases, 6 bases remained unmatched. The CDR3 sequence is 15 residues long. CDR3 sequence reads: CASRSGTSGNNEQFF. The CDR3 coding sequence is TGTGCCAGCAGATCCGGGACTAGCGGAAACAATGAGCAGTTCTTC.